The 27 T cell receptor beta chains below all came from one sample that was sequenced in a study of blood T cell repertoires in COVID-19 (dated by TCRdb to the early 2020s). The method behind the library was the immunoSEQ multiplex PCR assay. TCRdb holds this immuneACCESS table with in-frame rearrangements only. Some clones are missing; in checked studies, unresolved V genes explain under half, and the rest has no known cause. The sample contains 120,000 to 150,000 clones, roughly 90% of them found a single time. The ten largest make up about 1.2% of the sample. Sequencing was performed on PBMCs or T cells enriched from blood (not recorded which). Receptors originate from a woman aged 30 to 39 with acute COVID-19.

The chain is built from TRBV4-3 and TRBJ1-1; 7 positions agree with TRBD1. This CDR3 spans 13 amino acids. J gave up 9 bases and V 1 base, and 5 bases lay outside the gene matches. The germline gives CDR1 LGHNA, CDR2 YSLEER. The CDR3 loop reads CASSQGGDRQAFF. Written as DNA, the CDR3 is TGCGCCAGCAGCCAAGGTGGGGACAGACAAGCTTTCTTT.

The chain employs TRBV6-5 and TRBJ2-1; D may be TRBD1 (6 bases). Germline V lookup: CDR1 MNHEY, CDR2 SVGAGI. V lost 2 bases and J lost 2, with 10 bases in between. This CDR3 region has 15 residues. The CDR3 DNA reads as TGTGCCAGCAGTTACGGGACATTAGCCTACAATGAGCAGTTCTTC. Protein sequence: CASSYGTLAYNEQFF.

The V gene is TRBV7-9, the J gene TRBJ1-2; possibly TRBD1 for D (5 bases). V lost 1 base and J lost 3, with 9 bases in between. Germline CDR1 is SEHNR and CDR2 is FQNEAQ (reference sequence). CDR3 length: 14 amino acids. The DNA for the CDR3 is TGTGCCAGCAGCTTAGGACAGAACTACTATGGCTACACCTTC. This gives the protein CASSLGQNYYGYTF.

This clone has a handful of counts. V usage is TRBV10-3 and J usage is TRBJ2-3; 9 nucleotides align to TRBD2. V gave up 7 bases and J gave up 6 bases; unmatched junction bases: 2. The CDR3 loop spans 12 amino acids. Germline V gene data show CDR1 as ENHRY and CDR2 as SYGVKD. In nucleotides, the CDR3 is TGTGCCATCAACACTAGCGGGGATACGCAGTATTTT. It translates to CAINTSGDTQYF.

Only one count was recorded for this clone. V and J are TRBV4-3 and TRBJ2-3; 10 bases match TRBD2. Germline CDR1 reads LGHNA; CDR2 reads YSLEER. V lost 4 bases and J lost 1; bases outside the gene matches: 5. CDR3 length equals 16 residues. The CDR3 nucleotides are TGCGCCAGCAGCCGCGGCCTAGCGGGAGGCACAGATACGCAGTATTTT. This encodes CASSRGLAGGTDTQYF.

The gene calls are TRBV20-1 and TRBJ2-1, with 8 nucleotides matching TRBD1. V gave up 3 bases and J gave up 1 base; unmatched junction bases: 2. The CDR3 is made up of 14 amino acids. In germline, CDR1 is DFQATT, CDR2 SNEGSKA (reference sequence). The CDR3 DNA is TGCAGTGCTAGTGACAGGGGTTCCTACAATGAGCAGTTCTTC. It specifies CSASDRGSYNEQFF.

The chain uses TRBV15 and TRBJ2-4; a possible D gene is TRBD2 (6 bases). There are 12 residues in the CDR3. Trimming stripped 5 bases from V and 9 bases from J, with 11 bases between. The germline gives CDR1 LNHNV, CDR2 YYDKDF (reference sequence). Here the CDR3 reads CATSPGGGIQYF. CDR3 DNA sequence: TGTGCCACCAGCCCCGGGGGTGGCATTCAGTACTTC. Full variable domain (rest looked up from reference TRBV15 and TRBJ2-4): DAMVIQNPRYQVTQFGKPVTLSCSQTLNHNVMYWYQQKSSQAPKLLFHYYDKDFNNEADTPDNFQSRRPNTSFCFLDIRSPGLGDTAMYLCATSPGGGIQYFGAGTRLSVL.

In regard to this clone: The same CDR3 is also encoded by other DNA sequences in this sample. The chain has TRBV21-1 and TRBJ1-5; the table's D gene call, TRBD1, was not cross checked with the DNA. TRBV21-1 is a pseudogene. The CDR3 covers 15 residues. The CDR3: CASSKGGRSNQPQHF. The DNA of the CDR3 is TGTGCCAGCAGCAAAGGGGGGCGGAGCAATCAGCCCCAGCATTTT.

The rearrangement joins TRBV18 to TRBJ1-3; D unresolved. Germline loops: CDR1 KGHSH, CDR2 LQKENI. With 6 bases removed from V and 2 bases from J, the gap between germline ends came to 8 bases. The CDR3 runs 13 residues. CDR3 nucleotides: TGTGCCAGCTCGCGGGAGGCTGGAAACACCATATATTTT. Its translation is CASSREAGNTIYF.

V usage is TRBV28 and J usage is TRBJ2-1; 9 bases match TRBD2. Germline V lookup: CDR1 MDHEN, CDR2 SYDVKM. J gave up 7 bases and V 1 base, and 8 bases lay outside the gene matches. This CDR3 comprises 16 residues. CDR3: CASSLFGSGSINEQFF. The CDR3, as DNA: TGTGCCAGCAGTTTATTCGGTAGCGGGAGTATTAATGAGCAGTTCTTC.

The chain joins TRBV28 to TRBJ2-1; 11 bases align to TRBD1. The CDR3 is 15 amino acids. With 3 bases clipped from V and 10 bases from J, the junction kept 8 bases outside the gene matches. Germline CDR1 and CDR2: MDHEN and SYDVKM. The CDR3 DNA is TGTGCCAGCAGTTTGCAGGGACAGGGGGGTGAGGAGCAGTTCTTC. This encodes CASSLQGQGGEEQFF.

The chain combines TRBV27 with TRBJ1-2; D possibly corresponds to TRBD1 (5 bases). In germline, CDR1 is MNHEY, CDR2 SMNVEV (reference sequence). The CDR3 consists of 14 residues. Trimming removed 2 bases at V and 5 bases at J, with 12 bases between. CDR3 amino acids: CASSLTARGYGYTF. The CDR3 region has the DNA TGTGCCAGCAGTTTAACAGCAAGGGGTTATGGCTACACCTTC.

This clone has a single count. This chain joins TRBV18 and TRBJ2-5; D is undetermined. Germline V gives CDR1 KGHSH, CDR2 LQKENI. The V end lost 1 base, the J end lost 2 bases, and 11 bases lay between the germline ends. The CDR3 has 15 residues. The CDR3 DNA reads TGTGCCAGCTCACCACTGTCCGAGCCTCAAGAGACCCAGTACTTC. Its protein is CASSPLSEPQETQYF.

This chain connects TRBV20-1 to TRBJ2-3; 8 bases fit TRBD2. CDR3 size: 13 residues. The V segment lost 3 bases and the J segment 4 bases; nucleotides outside the gene matches: 3. Per germline, CDR1 DFQATT and CDR2 SNEGSKA (reference sequence). Here the CDR3 DNA reads TGCAGTGCTAGTGGAGCGGGAGCAGATACGCAGTATTTT. This translates into CSASGAGADTQYF.

The chain uses TRBV11-3 and TRBJ2-3; a possible D gene is TRBD2 (6 bases). This CDR3 has 16 residues. CDR1 and CDR2 from the germline V gene are SGHNT and YENEEA. V lost 1 base to trimming and J lost 2 bases, with 13 bases between them. In DNA, the CDR3 is TGTGCCAGCAGCTTAGGCTCAACTAGCCACACAGATACGCAGTATTTT. Encoded protein: CASSLGSTSHTDTQYF.

This clone has just a few counts. The gene calls are TRBV27 and TRBJ1-4; maybe TRBD1 (5 bases). Trimming took 5 bases from V and 3 from J, leaving 10 bases between them. The CDR3 has 14 residues. Looked up from germline, CDR1 is MNHEY and CDR2 is SMNVEV (reference sequence). CDR3 region: CASSPGLPNEKLFF. CDR3 DNA: TGTGCCAGCAGTCCAGGGTTACCTAATGAAAAACTGTTTTTT.

The V and J genes are TRBV30 and TRBJ1-4; D remains unclear. The germline V gene encodes CDR1 GTSNPN and CDR2 SVGIG (reference sequence). The CDR3 is 12 amino acids. Trimming cost V 1 base and J 5 bases, with 5 bases left between them. The CDR3, as DNA: TGTGCCTGGAGTGCGGGAAATGAAAAACTGTTTTTT. It yields the protein CAWSAGNEKLFF.

V and J are TRBV7-8 and TRBJ2-2; 12 nucleotides agree with TRBD2. Germline assignment: CDR1 SGHVS and CDR2 FQNEAQ. The J segment lost 4 bases and the V segment lost 5 bases, leaving 2 bases of the junction unmatched. The CDR3 extends over 15 amino acids. CDR3 amino acids: CASSGLAGRTGELFF. CDR3 DNA: TGTGCCAGCAGCGGACTAGCGGGACGCACCGGGGAGCTGTTTTTT.

This clone was found a few times. The chain recombines TRBV13 with TRBJ2-1; 12 bases are shared with TRBD2. CDR3 length equals 16 residues. Trimming at V came to 5 bases and at J to 7 bases, leaving 9 bases not matched to a gene. Germline CDR1 and CDR2: PRHDT and FYEKMQ (reference sequence). The CDR3 region is CASSPAGTSGFNEQFF. CDR3 DNA: TGTGCCAGCAGCCCGGCCGGGACTAGCGGGTTTAATGAGCAGTTCTTC.

The chain has TRBV18 and TRBJ2-3; no firm D call. Trimming shortened V by 3 bases and J by 0 bases, and 4 bases separated the two germline ends. Germline values: CDR1 KGHSH, CDR2 LQKENI. CDR3 size: 13 residues. In DNA, the CDR3 is TGTGCCAGCTCACCCCTCAGCACAGATACGCAGTATTTT. It specifies CASSPLSTDTQYF.

This rearrangement joins TRBV5-1 to TRBJ1-2; 10 bases are a match to TRBD1. Germline loops: CDR1 SGHRS, CDR2 YFSETQ. This CDR3 comprises 13 residues. Trimming cost V 2 bases and J 6 bases; bases outside gene matches: 1. The CDR3: CASSFGTGDGYTF. Written as DNA, the CDR3 is TGCGCCAGCAGCTTCGGGACAGGGGATGGCTACACCTTC.

This clone is a singleton in its sample. This sequence joins TRBV28 and TRBJ1-5, with TRBD1 matching over 10 bases. Looked up from germline, CDR1 is MDHEN and CDR2 is SYDVKM. This CDR3 is 16 amino acids long. Trimming took 6 bases from V and 0 from J; bases not matched to a gene: 5. The CDR3 sequence is CASSTDRGVSNQPQHF. The CDR3 DNA follows: TGTGCCAGCAGCACGGACAGGGGGGTTAGCAATCAGCCCCAGCATTTT.

CDR3 region: CASSTLGLAEDNEQFF. CDR3 in DNA: TGTGCCAGCAGCACGCTCGGACTAGCGGAGGACAATGAGCAGTTCTTC. The chain recombines TRBV21-1 with TRBJ2-1; TRBD2, the table's D call, lacks a check against the DNA. TRBV21-1 is described as a pseudogene. The CDR3 totals 16 residues.

The chain carries TRBV7-8 and TRBJ1-2; TRBD1 matches at 8 bases. Germline V gene lookup returns CDR1 SGHVS and CDR2 FQNEAQ. The junction had 13 bases not matched to a gene; V was cut back by 2 bases and J by 2 bases. CDR3 size: 18 residues. The CDR3: CASSLSGAGQDKNYGYTF. The DNA for the CDR3 is TGTGCCAGCAGCTTATCGGGGGCGGGACAGGATAAAAACTATGGCTACACCTTC.

The chain combines TRBV11-2 with TRBJ1-2; D is perhaps TRBD1 (6 bases). CDR3 length: 14 amino acids. Trimming pared 4 bases from V and 8 bases from J, leaving 17 bases between. Germline V gene lookup returns CDR1 SGHAT and CDR2 FQNNGV. The CDR3 is CASSSLQGRFGYTF. The CDR3 DNA reads as TGTGCCAGCAGCTCCCTTCAGGGGCGGTTCGGCTACACCTTC.

The gene calls are TRBV6-5 and TRBJ2-7, with 7 bases matching TRBD2. The CDR3 loop spans 15 amino acids. V lost 6 bases, J lost 5 bases, and 13 bases stayed unmatched. Germline CDR1 and CDR2: MNHEY and SVGAGI. The DNA of the CDR3 is TGTGCCAGCAGCACGGGGGGACTGCCCCCCCACGAGCAGTACTTC. Amino acids: CASSTGGLPPHEQYF.

This clone appeared a single time. The chain has TRBV28 and TRBJ2-5; TRBD2 matches 9 bases. V lost 3 bases to trimming and J lost 2 bases; unmatched junction nucleotides: 7. From germline, CDR1 is MDHEN and CDR2 SYDVKM. The CDR3 has 16 residues. CDR3 region: CASSLGASGAQETQYF. In DNA form, the CDR3 reads TGTGCCAGCAGTTTGGGGGCTAGCGGGGCTCAAGAGACCCAGTACTTC.